This T cell receptor beta chain was sequenced for a study of CD8+CD57+ T cells in acquired aplastic anemia. Patients picked for sequencing had shown CD8+CD57+ cell expansion detected by flow cytometry. Severe acquired aplastic anemia affected all patients. V gave up 3 bases and J gave up 5 bases; unmatched junction bases: 14. Germline V lookup: CDR1 SGHTA, CDR2 FQGNSA. This CDR3 spans 17 amino acids. TCR beta VDJ combinations and CDR3 sequences were profiled from genomic DNA. TCRdb analysed the reads with MiXCR anew, one entry per CDR3 protein. The data hold fewer than 200,000 distinct CDR3 sequences, with 48% observed a single time.

The specimen was sorted CD4+, CD8+, or CD8+CD57+ T cells (not recorded which) from PBMCs. The rearrangement links TRBV7-2 to TRBJ2-7; the match to TRBD1 covers 9 bases. This TCR was sampled from a human donor with aplastic anemia. The CDR3 nucleotides are TGTGCCAGCAGCTTTCCCCTAAGGGACAGGGTTCTTCACGAGCAGTACTTC. This gives the protein CASSFPLRDRVLHEQYF.